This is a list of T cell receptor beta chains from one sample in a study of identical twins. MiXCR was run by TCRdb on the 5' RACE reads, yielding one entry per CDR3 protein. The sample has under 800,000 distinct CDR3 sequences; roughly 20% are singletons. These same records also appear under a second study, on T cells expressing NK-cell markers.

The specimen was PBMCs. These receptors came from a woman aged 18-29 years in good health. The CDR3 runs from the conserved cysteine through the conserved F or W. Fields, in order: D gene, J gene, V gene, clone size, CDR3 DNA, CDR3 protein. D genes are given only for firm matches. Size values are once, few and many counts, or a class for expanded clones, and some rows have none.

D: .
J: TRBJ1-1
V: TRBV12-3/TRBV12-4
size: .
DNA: TGTGCCAGCAGTTGGATTGACAGAAACACTGAAGCTTTCTTT
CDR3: CASSWIDRNTEAFF

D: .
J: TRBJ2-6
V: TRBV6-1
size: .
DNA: TGTGCCAGCAGGAAGGAACGCTCTGGGGCCAACGTCCTGACTTTC
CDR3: CASRKERSGANVLTF

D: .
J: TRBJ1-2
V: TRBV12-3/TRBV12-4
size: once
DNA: TGTGCCAGCAGTCCCCGACAGGAGCAAGGCTACACCTTC
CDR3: CASSPRQEQGYTF

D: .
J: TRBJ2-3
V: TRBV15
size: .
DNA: TGTGCCACCAGCAGTATCAAGCGGAGCACAGATACGCAGTATTTT
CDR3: CATSSIKRSTDTQYF

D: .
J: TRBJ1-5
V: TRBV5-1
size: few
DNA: TGCGCCAGCAGCTTGAGCGGGGACTCCTATCAGCCCCAGCATTTT
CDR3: CASSLSGDSYQPQHF

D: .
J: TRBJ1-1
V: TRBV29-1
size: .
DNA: TGCAGCGTTGTTTCGACAGACTTCCTTGCTGAAGCTTTCTTT
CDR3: CSVVSTDFLAEAFF

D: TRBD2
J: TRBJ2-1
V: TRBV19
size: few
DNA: TGTGCCAGTAATGGGCGAGCGGGAGCCTACAATGAGCAGTTCTTC
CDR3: CASNGRAGAYNEQFF

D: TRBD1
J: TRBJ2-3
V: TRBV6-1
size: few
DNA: TGTGCCACCACCCCGGGACAGAGCACAGATACGCAGTATTTT
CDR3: CATTPGQSTDTQYF

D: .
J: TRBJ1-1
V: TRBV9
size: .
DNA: TGTGCCAGCAGCGTCCCCCCGGGGGGCACTGAAGCTTTCTTT
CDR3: CASSVPPGGTEAFF

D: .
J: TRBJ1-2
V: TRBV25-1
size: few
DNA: TGTGCCAGCAGTGAACGGCGGGGATCCTATGGCTACACCTTC
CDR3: CASSERRGSYGYTF

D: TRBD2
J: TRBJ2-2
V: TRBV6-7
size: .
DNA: TGTGCCAGCAGTTACGGACCGACTAGCGGGGGGGCCAAGGACACCGGGGAGCTGTTTTTT
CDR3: CASSYGPTSGGAKDTGELFF

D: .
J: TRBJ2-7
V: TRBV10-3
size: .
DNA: TGTGCCATCAGTGAAGTCAATCCCTCCTGGGAGCAGTACTTC
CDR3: CAISEVNPSWEQYF

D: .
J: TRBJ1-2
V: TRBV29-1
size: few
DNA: TGCAGCGGTGCGGTTGATTTTGTCTACACCTTC
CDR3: CSGAVDFVYTF

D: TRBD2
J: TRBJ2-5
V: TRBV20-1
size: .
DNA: TGCAGTGCTAGGGTCCGACTAGCGGGCAGCCAAGAGACCCAGTACTTC
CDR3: CSARVRLAGSQETQYF

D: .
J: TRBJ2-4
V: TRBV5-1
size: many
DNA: TGCGCCAGCAGTCGGGTAGTCGAAAACATTCAGTACTTC
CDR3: CASSRVVENIQYF

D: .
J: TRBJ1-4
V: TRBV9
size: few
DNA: TGTGCCAGCAGCGTACACGGGAATGAAAAACTGTTTTTT
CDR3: CASSVHGNEKLFF

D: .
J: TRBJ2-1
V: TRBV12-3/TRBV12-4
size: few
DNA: TGTGCCAGCAGTTTCGCACGGCGGAATGAGCAGTTCTTC
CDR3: CASSFARRNEQFF

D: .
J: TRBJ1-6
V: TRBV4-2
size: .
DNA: TGTGCCAGCAGCCAAGTCGGCAGAGATAATTCACCCCTCCACTTT
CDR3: CASSQVGRDNSPLHF

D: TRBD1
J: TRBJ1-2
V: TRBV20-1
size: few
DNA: TGCAGTTCCGGGACAGGGGGCGCGAATGGCTATGGCTACACCTTC
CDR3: CSSGTGGANGYGYTF

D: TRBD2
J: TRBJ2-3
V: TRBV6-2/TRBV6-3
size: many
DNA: TGTGCCAGCAGTTACGGGACTAGCGGGGGAGTAGATACGCAGTATTTT
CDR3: CASSYGTSGGVDTQYF

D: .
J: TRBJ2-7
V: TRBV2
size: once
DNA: TGTGCCAGCAGGGTAGGTCGGGGACGAAAATACGAGCAGTACTTC
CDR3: CASRVGRGRKYEQYF

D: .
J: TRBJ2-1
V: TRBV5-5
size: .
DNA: TGTGCCAGCAGCAAGACTAGTCCCCCCCCCAATGAGCAGTTCTTC
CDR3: CASSKTSPPPNEQFF

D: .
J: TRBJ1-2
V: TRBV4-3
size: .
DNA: TGCGCCAGCAGCCAAGAGTACGGCGCTAACTATGGCTACACCTTC
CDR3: CASSQEYGANYGYTF

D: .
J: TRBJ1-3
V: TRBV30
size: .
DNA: TGTGCCTGGAGTCCCCGGGTCCGAAACACCATATATTTT
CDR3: CAWSPRVRNTIYF

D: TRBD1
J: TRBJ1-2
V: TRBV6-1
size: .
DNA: TGTGCCAGCAGTGTTCCAGGGGGCTATGGCTACACCTTC
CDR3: CASSVPGGYGYTF

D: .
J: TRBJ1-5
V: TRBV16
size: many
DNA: TGTGCCAGCAGCCCTACAAAGGGAGTTCATCAGCCCCAGCATTTT
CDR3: CASSPTKGVHQPQHF

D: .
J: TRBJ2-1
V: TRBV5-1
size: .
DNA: TGCGCCAGCAGTAATCCGGACAATGAGCAGTTCTTC
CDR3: CASSNPDNEQFF

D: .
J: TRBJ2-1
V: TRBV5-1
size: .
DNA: TGCGCCAGCAGCTTGGCCAATAACCCCTACAATGAGCAGTTCTTC
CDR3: CASSLANNPYNEQFF

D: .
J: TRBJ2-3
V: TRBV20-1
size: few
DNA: TGCAGTGCTGATAGGGGCGCAGATACGCAGTATTTT
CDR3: CSADRGADTQYF

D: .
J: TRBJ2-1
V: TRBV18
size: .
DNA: TGTGCCAGCTCAGTCGACAGGGAGGTTGCTGAGCAGTTCTTC
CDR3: CASSVDREVAEQFF

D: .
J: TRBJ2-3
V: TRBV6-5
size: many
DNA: TGTGCCAGCAGTTACTCGATCTATGGGATCGGATATACGCAGTATTTT
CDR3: CASSYSIYGIGYTQYF

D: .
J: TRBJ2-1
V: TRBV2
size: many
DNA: TGTGCCAGCAACGGAATTATTCTCAGGGGAGATCTCAATGAGCAGTTCTTC
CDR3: CASNGIILRGDLNEQFF

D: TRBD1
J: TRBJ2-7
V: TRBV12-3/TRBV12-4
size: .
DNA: TGTGCCAGCATTCCGGTGCGACAGGGTGTCTACGAGCAGTACTTC
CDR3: CASIPVRQGVYEQYF

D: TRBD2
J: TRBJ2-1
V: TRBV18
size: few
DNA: TGTGCCAGCTCACAAAAACTAGCGGGAGGCCGACTTAATGAGCAGTTCTTC
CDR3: CASSQKLAGGRLNEQFF

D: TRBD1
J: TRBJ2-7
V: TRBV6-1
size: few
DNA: TGTGCCAGCAGTATTACAGGGGGCACGTACGAGCAGTACTTC
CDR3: CASSITGGTYEQYF

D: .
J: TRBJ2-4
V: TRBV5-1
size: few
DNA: TGCGCCAGCAGCTTGCTAGGGGCCAAAAACATTCAGTACTTC
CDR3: CASSLLGAKNIQYF

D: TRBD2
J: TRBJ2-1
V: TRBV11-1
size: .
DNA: TGTGCCAGCAGCCGGGACTACAAGGGGAATGAGCAGTTCTTC
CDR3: CASSRDYKGNEQFF

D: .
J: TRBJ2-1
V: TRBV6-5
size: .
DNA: TGTGCCAGCAGTCTCCTCGGGGGACATTACAATGAGCAGTTCTTC
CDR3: CASSLLGGHYNEQFF

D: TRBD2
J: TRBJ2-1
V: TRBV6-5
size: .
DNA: TGTGCCAGCAGTTACTCTCTCTCTCGCGGGAGCGGGCAAGGTGAGCAGTTCTTC
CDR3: CASSYSLSRGSGQGEQFF

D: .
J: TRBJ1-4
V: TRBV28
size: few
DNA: TGTGCCAGCAGTTTATTTTGGGAAAAACTGTTTTTT
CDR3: CASSLFWEKLFF

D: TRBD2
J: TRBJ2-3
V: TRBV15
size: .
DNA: TGTGCCACCCGGTTTGCTAGCGGGACAGATACGCAGTATTTT
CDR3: CATRFASGTDTQYF

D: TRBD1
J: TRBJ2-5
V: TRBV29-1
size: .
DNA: TGCAGCGCGGGGACAGTCCAAGAGACCCAGTACTTC
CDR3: CSAGTVQETQYF

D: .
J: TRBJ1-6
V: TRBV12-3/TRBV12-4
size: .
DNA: TGTGCCAGCAGTTCAGACGGCCGAAACTCCGACTTAAATTCACCCCTCCACTTT
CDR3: CASSSDGRNSDLNSPLHF